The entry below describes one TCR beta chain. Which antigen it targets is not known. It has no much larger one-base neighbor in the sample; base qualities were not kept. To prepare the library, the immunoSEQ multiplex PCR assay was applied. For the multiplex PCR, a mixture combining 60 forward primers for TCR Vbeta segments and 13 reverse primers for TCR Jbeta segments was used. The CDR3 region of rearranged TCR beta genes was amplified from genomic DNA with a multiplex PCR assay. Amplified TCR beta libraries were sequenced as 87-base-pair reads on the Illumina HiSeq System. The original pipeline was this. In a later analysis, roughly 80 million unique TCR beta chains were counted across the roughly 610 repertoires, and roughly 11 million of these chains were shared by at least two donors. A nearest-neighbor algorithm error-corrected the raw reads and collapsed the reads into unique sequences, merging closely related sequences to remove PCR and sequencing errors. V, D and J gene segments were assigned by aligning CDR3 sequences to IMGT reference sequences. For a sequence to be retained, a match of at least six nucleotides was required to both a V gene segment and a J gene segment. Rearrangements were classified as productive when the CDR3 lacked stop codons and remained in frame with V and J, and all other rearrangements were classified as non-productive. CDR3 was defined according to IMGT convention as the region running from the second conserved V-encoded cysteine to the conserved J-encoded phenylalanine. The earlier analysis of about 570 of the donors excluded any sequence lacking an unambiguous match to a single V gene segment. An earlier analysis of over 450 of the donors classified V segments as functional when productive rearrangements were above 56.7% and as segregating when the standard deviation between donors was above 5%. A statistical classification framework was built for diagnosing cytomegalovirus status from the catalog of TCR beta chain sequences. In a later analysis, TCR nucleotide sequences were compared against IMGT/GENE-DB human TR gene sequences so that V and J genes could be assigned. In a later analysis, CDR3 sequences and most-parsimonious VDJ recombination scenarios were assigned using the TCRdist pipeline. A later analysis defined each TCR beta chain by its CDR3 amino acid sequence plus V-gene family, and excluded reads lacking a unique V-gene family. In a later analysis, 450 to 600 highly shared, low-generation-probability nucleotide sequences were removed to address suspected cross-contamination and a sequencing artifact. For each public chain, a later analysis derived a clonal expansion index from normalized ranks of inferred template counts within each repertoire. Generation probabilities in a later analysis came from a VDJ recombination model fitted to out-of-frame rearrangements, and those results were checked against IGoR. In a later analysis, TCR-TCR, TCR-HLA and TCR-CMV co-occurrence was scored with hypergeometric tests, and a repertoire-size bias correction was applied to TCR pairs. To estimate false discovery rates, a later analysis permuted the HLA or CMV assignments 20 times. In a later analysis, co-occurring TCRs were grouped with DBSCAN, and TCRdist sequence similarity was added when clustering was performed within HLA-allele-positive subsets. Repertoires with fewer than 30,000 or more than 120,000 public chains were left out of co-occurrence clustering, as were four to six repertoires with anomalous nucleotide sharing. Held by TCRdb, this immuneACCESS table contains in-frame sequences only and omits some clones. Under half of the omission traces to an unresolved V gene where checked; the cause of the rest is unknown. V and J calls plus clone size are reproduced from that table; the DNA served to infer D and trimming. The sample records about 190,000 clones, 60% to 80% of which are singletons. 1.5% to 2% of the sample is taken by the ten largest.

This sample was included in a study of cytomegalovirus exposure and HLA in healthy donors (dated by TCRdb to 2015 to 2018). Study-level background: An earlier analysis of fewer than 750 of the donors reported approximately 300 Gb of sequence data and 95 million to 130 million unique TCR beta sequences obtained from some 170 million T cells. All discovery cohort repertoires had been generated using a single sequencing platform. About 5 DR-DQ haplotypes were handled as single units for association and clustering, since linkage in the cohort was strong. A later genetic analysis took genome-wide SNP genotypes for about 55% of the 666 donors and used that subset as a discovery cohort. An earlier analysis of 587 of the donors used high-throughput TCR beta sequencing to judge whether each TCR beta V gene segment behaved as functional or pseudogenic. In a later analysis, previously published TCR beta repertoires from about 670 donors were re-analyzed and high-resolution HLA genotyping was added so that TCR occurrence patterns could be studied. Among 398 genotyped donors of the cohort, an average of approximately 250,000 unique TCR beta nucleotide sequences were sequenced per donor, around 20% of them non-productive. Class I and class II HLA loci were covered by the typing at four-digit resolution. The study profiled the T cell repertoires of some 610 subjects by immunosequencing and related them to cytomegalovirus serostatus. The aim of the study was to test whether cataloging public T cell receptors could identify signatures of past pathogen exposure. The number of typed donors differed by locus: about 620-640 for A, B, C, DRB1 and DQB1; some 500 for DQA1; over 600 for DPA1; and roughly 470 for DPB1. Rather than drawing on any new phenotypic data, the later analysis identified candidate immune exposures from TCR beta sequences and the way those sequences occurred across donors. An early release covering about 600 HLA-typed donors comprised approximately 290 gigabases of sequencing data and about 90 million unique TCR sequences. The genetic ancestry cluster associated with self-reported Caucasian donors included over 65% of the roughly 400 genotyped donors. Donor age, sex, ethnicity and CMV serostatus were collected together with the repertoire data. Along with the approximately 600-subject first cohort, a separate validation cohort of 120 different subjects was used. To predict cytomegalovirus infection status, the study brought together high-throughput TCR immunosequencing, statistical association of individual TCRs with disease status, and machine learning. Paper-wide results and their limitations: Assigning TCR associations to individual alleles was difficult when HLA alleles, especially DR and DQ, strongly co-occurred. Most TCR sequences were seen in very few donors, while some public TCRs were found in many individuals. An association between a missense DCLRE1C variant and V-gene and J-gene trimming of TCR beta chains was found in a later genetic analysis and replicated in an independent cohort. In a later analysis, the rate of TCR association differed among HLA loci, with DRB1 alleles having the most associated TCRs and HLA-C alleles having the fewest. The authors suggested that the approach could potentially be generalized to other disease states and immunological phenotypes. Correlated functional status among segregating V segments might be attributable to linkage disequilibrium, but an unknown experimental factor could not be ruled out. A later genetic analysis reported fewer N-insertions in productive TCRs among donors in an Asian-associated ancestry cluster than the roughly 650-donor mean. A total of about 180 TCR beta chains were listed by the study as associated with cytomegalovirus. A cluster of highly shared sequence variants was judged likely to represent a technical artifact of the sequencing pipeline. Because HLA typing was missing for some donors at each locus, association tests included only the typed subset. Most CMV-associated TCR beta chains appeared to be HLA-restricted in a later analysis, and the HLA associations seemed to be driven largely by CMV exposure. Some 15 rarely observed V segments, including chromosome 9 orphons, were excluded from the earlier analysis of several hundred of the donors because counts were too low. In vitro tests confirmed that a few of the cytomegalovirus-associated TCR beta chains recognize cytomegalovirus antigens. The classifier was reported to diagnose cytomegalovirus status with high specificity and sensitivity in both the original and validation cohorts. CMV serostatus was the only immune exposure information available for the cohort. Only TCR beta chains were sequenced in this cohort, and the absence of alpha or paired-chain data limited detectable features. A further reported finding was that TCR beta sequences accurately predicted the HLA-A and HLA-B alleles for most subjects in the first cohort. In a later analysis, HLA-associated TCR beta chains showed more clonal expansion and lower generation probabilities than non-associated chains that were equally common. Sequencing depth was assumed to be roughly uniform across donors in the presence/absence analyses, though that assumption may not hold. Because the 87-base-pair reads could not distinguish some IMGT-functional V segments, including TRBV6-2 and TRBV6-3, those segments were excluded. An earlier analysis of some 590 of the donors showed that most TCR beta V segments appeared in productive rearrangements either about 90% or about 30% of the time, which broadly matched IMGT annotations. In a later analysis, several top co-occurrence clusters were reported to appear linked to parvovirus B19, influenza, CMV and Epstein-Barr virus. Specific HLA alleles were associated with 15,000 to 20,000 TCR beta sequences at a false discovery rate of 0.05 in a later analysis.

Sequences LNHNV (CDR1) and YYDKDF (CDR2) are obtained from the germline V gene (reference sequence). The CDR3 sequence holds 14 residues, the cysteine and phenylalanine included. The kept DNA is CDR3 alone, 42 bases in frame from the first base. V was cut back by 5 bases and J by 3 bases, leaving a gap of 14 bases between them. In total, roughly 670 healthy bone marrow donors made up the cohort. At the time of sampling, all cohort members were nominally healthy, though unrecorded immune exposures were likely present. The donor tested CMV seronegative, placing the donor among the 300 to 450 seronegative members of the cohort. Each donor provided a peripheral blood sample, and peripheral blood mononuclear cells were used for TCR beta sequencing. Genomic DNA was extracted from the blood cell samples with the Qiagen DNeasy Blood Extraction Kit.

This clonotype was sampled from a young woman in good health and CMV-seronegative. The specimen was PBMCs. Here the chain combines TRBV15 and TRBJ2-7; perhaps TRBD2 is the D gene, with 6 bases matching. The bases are TGTGCCACCAGCCCCGGGACTTCCTTCTACGAGCAGTACTTC. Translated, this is CATSPGTSFYEQYF.